A single sample is the source of the 9 T cell receptor beta chains below, sequenced in a study of identical twins. TCRdb called the 5' RACE reads again in MiXCR, with one record for every CDR3 protein. The sample consists of roughly 710,000 distinct CDR3 sequences, roughly 6% of them appearing once. The sample taken for sequencing was naive T cells sorted from blood. Receptors originate from a man aged 18-30 years in good health.

In its sample, this clonotype was seen many times. This chain uses TRBV7-2 with TRBJ2-2; no reliable D call. Germline-derived CDR1 and CDR2 are SGHTA and FQGNSA. The CDR3 loop spans 15 amino acids. The V gene lost 4 bases and the J gene lost 1 base, with 10 bases spanning the gap. CDR3 loop: CASSSQTLNTGELFF. The CDR3 nucleotides are TGTGCCAGCAGCTCCCAAACCCTGAACACCGGGGAGCTGTTTTTT.

In its sample, this clonotype was seen many times. V and J are TRBV9 and TRBJ2-7; D is possibly TRBD1 (6 bases). Between the trimmed V and J ends, which lost 0 bases and 2 bases, there was a span of 9 bases. Germline lookup yields CDR1 SGDLS and CDR2 YYNGEE. The CDR3 has 14 amino acids. CDR3 loop: CASSVGAGAYEQYF. CDR3 bases: TGTGCCAGCAGCGTAGGGGCAGGGGCCTACGAGCAGTACTTC.

This clonotype has a handful of counts. This chain joins TRBV29-1 and TRBJ2-3; D may correspond to TRBD1 or TRBD2 (5 bases each). This CDR3 has 17 amino acids. Deletions cut 3 bases from V and 1 base from J, with 20 bases between. CDR1 SQVTM and CDR2 ANQGSEA come from the germline V gene. The CDR3 DNA reads TGCAGCGTTGAGGGTTGGGGACGGCGAACTCGCACAGATACGCAGTATTTT. Its protein is CSVEGWGRRTRTDTQYF.

This clonotype has at least ten counts. The rearrangement uses TRBV29-1 and TRBJ1-1; 8 bases fit TRBD1. The germline CDR1 and CDR2 sequences are SQVTM and ANQGSEA. Trimming removed 7 bases from V and 1 base from J; junction bases left unmatched: 2. This CDR3 has 12 amino acids. CDR3 in amino acids: CSAGQENTEAFF. The CDR3 DNA reads as TGCAGCGCGGGACAGGAGAACACTGAAGCTTTCTTT.

This clonotype was counted ten times or more. V gene TRBV12-3 or TRBV12-4 combines with J gene TRBJ2-1; 10 bases map to TRBD2. J lost 9 bases, V lost 1 base, and 6 bases had no gene match. The CDR3 totals 15 residues. The chain's CDR3 is CASSLGWLAGVEQFF. The CDR3 region has the DNA TGTGCCAGCAGTTTAGGGTGGCTAGCGGGAGTTGAGCAGTTCTTC.

This clonotype was seen a few times. This chain links TRBV5-1 with TRBJ2-1; D is possibly TRBD1 or TRBD2 (5 bases each). This CDR3 region has 16 residues. In germline, CDR1 is SGHRS, CDR2 YFSETQ. Trimming shortened V by 4 bases and J by 2 bases, and 16 bases separated the two germline ends. The CDR3 DNA reads TGCGCCAGCAGCCAGACGGGACGGCCGACCTACAATGAGCAGTTCTTC. Its translation: CASSQTGRPTYNEQFF.

This clonotype was counted many times. CDR3 nucleotide sequence: TGCAGTGCCGACGCCGGGGGCAGCCAAGAGACCCAGTACTTC. This encodes CSADAGGSQETQYF. The J gene is TRBJ2-5, the V gene TRBV20-1; D assignment may be TRBD1 or TRBD2 (6 bases each). CDR1 DFQATT and CDR2 SNEGSKA come from the germline V gene (reference sequence). Trimming removed 6 bases at V and 1 base at J, with 15 bases between. The CDR3 sequence is 14 residues long.

This clonotype was seen a few times. The chain has TRBV9 and TRBJ2-5; D gene ambiguous. Germline CDR1 SGDLS, CDR2 YYNGEE. CDR3 length: 16 residues. V dropped 0 bases and J dropped 2 bases, with 14 bases sitting between them. The DNA for the CDR3 is TGTGCCAGCAGCGTAGATTACGCGACAACTCAAGAGACCCAGTACTTC. It yields the protein CASSVDYATTQETQYF.

This clonotype was seen repeatedly, ten times or more. The chain couples TRBV6-5 to TRBJ2-3, with no clear D. V was cut by 1 base and J by 1 base, with 9 bases left in between. The CDR3 has 15 residues. In germline, CDR1 is MNHEY, CDR2 SVGAGI. This CDR3 reads CASSYLGSGTDTQYF. Here the CDR3 DNA reads TGTGCCAGCAGTTACTTAGGGTCAGGCACAGATACGCAGTATTTT.